The sequence of this T cell receptor (beta chain) was determined in a study of blood T cell repertoires in COVID-19 (dated by TCRdb to the early 2020s). In terms of the full investigation: Samples from collaborators originated in the United States, Italy and Spain and spanned both the acute and convalescent phases of COVID-19. The material from the prospective study consisted of cDNA or gDNA derived from T cells, B-cell-depleted T cells, or PBMCs. Deeply sampled blood TCRbeta repertoires from subjects exposed to, actively infected with, or recovered from COVID-19 were included in the dataset. The repertoires were released in a freely available public database meant as a resource for research on the immune response to SARS-CoV-2. Samples were obtained from the ongoing ImmuneRACE study (first 160 participants) and from over 1,000 subjects provided by 6 global collaborators. A de-identified subject ID, COVID-19 status, age in years and sex were almost always included in the sample metadata. Where available, HLA class I and class II types were taken from metadata supplied by the sample provider and were not determined by assay-based typing.

V is reduced by 4 bases and J by 3 bases, leaving a spacing of 15 bases between them. The germline V gene supplies CDR1 SGHNT and CDR2 YENEEA. The CDR3 runs 16 amino acids, cysteine and phenylalanine included. The retained sequence is limited to the CDR3, 48 bases, with the frame set at the first base. About this clone: The antigen it binds to is not known. Base-call qualities are not available, and no considerably larger clone is one nucleotide away.

TCRbeta CDR3 regions were amplified from genomic DNA using the immunoSEQ Assay, a bias-controlled multiplex PCR. Turning to the authors' computational methods: Nucleated cell counts per sample were estimated from amplification of reference gene primers within the assay. Sequence reads were collapsed and filtered to measure the absolute abundance of every unique TCRbeta CDR3 rearrangement. Productive Simpson clonality was computed per sample as the square root of Simpson's diversity index over productive rearrangements. TCRdb's version of the immuneACCESS table is confined to in-frame rearrangements and falls short of the full clone set. An unresolved V gene accounts for under half of the shortfall where checked; the remainder is of unknown origin. V, J and clone size were drawn from that table, and D and trimming were deduced from the DNA. This sample holds 140,000 or so clones; about 74% were observed only once. The biggest ten clones account for around a sixth of the sample.

General findings and caveats noted by the study authors: How much clinical and demographic metadata was included differed by source and by participant, and the metadata was provided uncurated.

Collaborating institutions collected whole blood in K2EDTA tubes following their own protocols. For TCRbeta analysis, collaborators shipped samples as frozen whole blood, isolated PBMCs, or DNA extracted from either of those sample types. This receptor chain uses TRBV11-3 and TRBJ2-2; the D segment could be TRBD1, given 6 matching bases. The clonotype originates from a man in his fifties or sixties with acute or convalescent COVID-19. Sequencing was performed on peripheral blood. The CDR3 has the sequence CASSWQGIWDTGELFF. Here is the DNA: TGTGCCAGCAGCTGGCAGGGGATTTGGGACACCGGGGAGCTGTTTTTT.